This T cell receptor beta chain was captured in a study of circulating CD8 cells and anti-PD-1 response in melanoma. Study-wide points: Tumor reactivity was tested by peptide assays on expanded sorted subsets.

A few counts support this clonotype. The antigen is unknown. The QIAseq Immune Repertoire TCR panel built the libraries from approximately 15 ng of total RNA. MiXCR was run by TCRdb on the reads, yielding one entry per CDR3 protein. The sample has several hundred distinct CDR3 sequences; 7% to 8% are singletons. From live CD3+CD8+TCRalphabeta+ cells, four PD-1 and/or TIGIT subsets were sorted. V lost 7 bases and J lost 8; bases outside the gene matches: 4. Germline V gene data show CDR1 as MNHEY and CDR2 as SMNVEV (reference sequence). The CDR3 has 13 amino acids. The material sequenced was CD8+ T cells from PBMCs, taken at baseline or after one month of anti-PD-1 therapy (not recorded which). The genes are TRBV27 and TRBJ2-2; 10 bases line up with TRBD1. The clonotype originates from a human donor with melanoma. This chain's CDR3 is CASKTGGWGELFF. CDR3 bases: TGTGCCAGCAAGACAGGGGGCTGGGGGGAGCTGTTTTTT.